This T cell receptor (beta chain) was sequenced during a study of identical twins. General observations from the study: Among monozygotic twins, out-of-frame TCR alpha sharing exceeded what models predicted. The authors noted that invariant MAIT and iNKT cells could partly confound zero-insertion analyses.

One entry per CDR3 protein, called by TCRdb with MiXCR from the 5' RACE reads. The profile covers about 1.7 million distinct CDR3 sequences, with about 30% appearing a single time and about 0.3% taken by the ten largest. In its sample, this clonotype was seen a few times. Its specificity is unknown. Looked up from germline, CDR1 is MNHEY and CDR2 is SMNVEV (reference sequence). The CDR3 consists of 15 residues. Sequenced material: cord blood. The source is a newborn girl in good health. The chain uses TRBV27 and TRBJ2-7; 7 nucleotides line up with TRBD2. The closer fit of TRBJ2-4 to the DNA end suggests the J call may be wrong. CDR3 residues: CASSFPEGGRNIQYF. The CDR3, as DNA: TGTGCCAGCAGTTTCCCGGAGGGAGGGCGAAACATTCAGTACTTC.